This TCR beta chain emerged from a study of shared clonotypes between healthy human individuals. The study's findings and limits: It was the few donors that limited the genetic and exposure-history diversity represented.

Note on this clone: Antigen specificity is unknown.

The donors were adults (healthy and HIV-negative) with no recent acute infections or vaccinations. The CDR3 totals 14 residues. V dropped 2 bases and J dropped 9 bases, with 15 bases sitting between them. Germline V gene lookup returns CDR1 SGDLS and CDR2 YYNGEE. The repertoire was sequenced with immunoSEQ multiplex PCR; TCRdb's copy has only in-frame clones and lacks some. The table lists roughly 1,500,000 clones, around 98% of them singletons. The specimen sequenced was naive CD4+ T cells sorted from blood. Subset indicated: CD45RA+ positively selected. The chain is built from TRBV9 and TRBJ1-3, with D unclear. This sequence was found in a young man in good health. This chain's CDR3 is CASSVQDRRGTIYF. The CDR3 nucleotides are TGTGCCAGCAGCGTTCAGGACCGGCGGGGCACCATATATTTT.